This TCR beta chain was recovered during a study of blood T cell repertoires in COVID-19. This clone was observed a few times. In the authors' workflow: Amplification of reference gene primers was used by the study to estimate nucleated cell counts. Clones were read by immunoSEQ multiplex PCR, and TCRdb kept only the in-frame ones, dropping some. Clone size and the V and J calls come from that table; the DNA yielded D and trimming. The sample shows over 150,000 clones, 75% to 90% of them seen only once. CDR1 is LNHDA and CDR2 is SQIVND in the germline V gene (reference sequence). V lost 10 bases to trimming and J lost 7 bases; unmatched junction nucleotides: 7. The length of the CDR3 is 12 residues.

The specimen was peripheral blood. The chain carries TRBV19 and TRBJ2-1; 7 bases line up with TRBD1. The clonotype was recovered from an older woman with COVID-19, enrolled during active disease. CDR3 in amino acids: CAITGVGNEQFF. In DNA, the CDR3 is TGTGCCATCACAGGGGTTGGGAATGAGCAGTTCTTC.